This T cell receptor (beta chain) comes out of a study of cytotoxic CD8 clonotypes in ibrutinib-treated CLL. For the study at large: Response samples were taken after a median of roughly 11 months on treatment, range 6 to 36.

Germline V gene lookup returns CDR1 MNHEY and CDR2 SMNVEV (reference sequence). The CDR3 loop spans 13 amino acids. The V end was cut by 3 bases, the J end by 3 bases, with 9 bases between. Investigators sought sequencing depths of between 1 in 200,000 and 1 in 1 million T cells. Measured with immunoSEQ multiplex PCR; TCRdb has only the in-frame clones, and not every one. The sample shows approximately 330,000 clones, just under 80% of them seen only once. V is TRBV27 and J is TRBJ2-7; a weak D match, TRBD1 (5 bases). The input for sequencing was PBMCs, taken before ibrutinib treatment. The sequence came from a human donor with chronic lymphocytic leukemia. For the CDR3, the DNA is TGTGCCAGCAGTTTTTTCAGGGACTACGAGCAGTACTTC. Amino acids: CASSFFRDYEQYF.